This T cell receptor beta chain derives from a study of blood T cell repertoires in COVID-19. Study information: Both acute and convalescent COVID-19 samples were obtained from the United States, Italy and Spain. PBMCs, B-cell-depleted T cells, or T cells were the source of the cDNA or gDNA that made up the material.

Original processing methods: Amplifying reference gene primers gave estimates of nucleated cell counts. Sequencing used immunoSEQ multiplex PCR; TCRdb keeps in-frame clones, though not all of them. The DNA gave D and trimming, while V, J and clone size come from that table. The sample holds 80,000 to 90,000 clones, around 87% seen once. This CDR3 has 18 amino acids. Germline loops: CDR1 MNHEY, CDR2 SMNVEV (reference sequence). V trimming: 1 base; J trimming: 4 bases; junction bases outside the gene matches: 8. The specimen was peripheral blood. This receptor was taken from a man aged 35 to 55 with acute or convalescent COVID-19. The genes are TRBV27 and TRBJ2-1; the match to TRBD2 covers 12 bases. For the CDR3, the DNA is TGTGCCAGCAGTTTATGGTCTAGCGGGAGGGTCTTGTACAATGAGCAGTTCTTC. It yields the protein CASSLWSSGRVLYNEQFF.